The subject of this entry is one T cell receptor (beta chain). This CDR3 comprises 16 residues. The germline V gene has CDR1 SNHLY and CDR2 FYNNEI. V lost 6 bases, J lost 5 bases, and 8 bases stayed unmatched. The sample comes from a study of Graves' ophthalmopathy and Graves' hyperthyroidism. As the template, RNA transcripts were used to amplify TCR beta CDR3 regions. HTBI-primed RT-PCR formed the first round, and a multiplex PCR formed the second. Via MiXCR, TCRdb re-called the multiplex PCR reads, giving one row per CDR3 protein. The table has approximately 700,000 distinct CDR3 sequences, 35% to 50% seen once. Other autoimmune diseases, uncontrolled infections, pregnancy or lactation led to the exclusion of patients.

This TCR came from an adult man with Graves' ophthalmopathy. The sample taken for sequencing was peripheral blood. V usage is TRBV2 and J usage is TRBJ2-5; 14 bases align to TRBD2. CDR3 protein: CASSATSGRANETQYF. The CDR3 bases are TGTGCCAGCAGCGCGACTAGCGGGAGGGCCAATGAGACCCAGTACTTC. The full variable domain, with the rest looked up from reference TRBV2 and TRBJ2-5, is EPEVTQTPSHQVTQMGQEVILRCVPISNHLYFYWYRQILGQKVEFLVSFYNNEISEKSEIFDDQFSVERPDGSNFTLKIRSTKLEDSAMYFCASSATSGRANETQYFGPGTRLLVL.